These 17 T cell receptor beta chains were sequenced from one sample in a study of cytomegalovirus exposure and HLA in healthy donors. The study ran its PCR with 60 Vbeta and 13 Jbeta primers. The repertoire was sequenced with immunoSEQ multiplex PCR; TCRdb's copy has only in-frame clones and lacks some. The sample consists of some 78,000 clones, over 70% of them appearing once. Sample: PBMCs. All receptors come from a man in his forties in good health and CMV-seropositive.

CDR3 DNA sequence: TGTGCCATCAGTGCGGGCGGGAGAGAAGCGAATGAGCAGTTCTTC. It translates to CAISAGGREANEQFF. This rearrangement joins TRBV10-3 to TRBJ2-1; 7 nucleotides align to TRBD2. This CDR3 has 15 residues. Germline V gives CDR1 ENHRY, CDR2 SYGVKD. V was pared by 4 bases and J by 7 bases, with 10 bases of the junction left unmatched.

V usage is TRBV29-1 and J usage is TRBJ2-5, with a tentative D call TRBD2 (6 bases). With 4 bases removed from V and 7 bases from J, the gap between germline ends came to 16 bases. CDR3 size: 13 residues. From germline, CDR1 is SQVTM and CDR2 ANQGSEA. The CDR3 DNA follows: TGCAGCGTTGGAGCTAGCGAGGGAGGGACCCAGTACTTC. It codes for CSVGASEGGTQYF.

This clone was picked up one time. CDR3 sequence (DNA): TGTGCCACCAGCAGAATTTTTGAGGGGGCGAGGAATGAGCAGTTCTTC. It translates to CATSRIFEGARNEQFF. This chain connects TRBV15 to TRBJ2-1; 7 bases are a match to TRBD1. The J segment lost 7 bases and the V segment lost 2 bases, leaving 11 bases of the junction unmatched. Germline CDR1 LNHNV, CDR2 YYDKDF (reference sequence). The CDR3 runs to 16 residues.

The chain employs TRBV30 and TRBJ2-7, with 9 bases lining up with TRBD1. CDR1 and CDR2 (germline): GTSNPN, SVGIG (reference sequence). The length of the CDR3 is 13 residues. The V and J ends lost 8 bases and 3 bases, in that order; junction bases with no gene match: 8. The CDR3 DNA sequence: TGTGCCCTAGAGCCGGACAGGGGCTACGAGCAGTACTTC. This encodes CALEPDRGYEQYF.

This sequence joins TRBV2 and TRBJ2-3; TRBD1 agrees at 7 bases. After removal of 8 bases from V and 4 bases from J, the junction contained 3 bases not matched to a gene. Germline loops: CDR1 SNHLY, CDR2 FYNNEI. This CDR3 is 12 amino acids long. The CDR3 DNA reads TGTGCCAGCCGACAGGGCCCAGATACGCAGTATTTT. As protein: CASRQGPDTQYF. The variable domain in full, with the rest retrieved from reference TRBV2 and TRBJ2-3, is EPEVTQTPSHQVTQMGQEVILRCVPISNHLYFYWYRQILGQKVEFLVSFYNNEISEKSEIFDDQFSVERPDGSNFTLKIRSTKLEDSAMYFCASRQGPDTQYFGPGTRLTVL.

In DNA form, the CDR3 reads TGTGCCAGCAGTCGTATCCTAGCTAACTATGGCTACACCTTC. Its translation is CASSRILANYGYTF. The genes are TRBV28 and TRBJ1-2, with D uncertain. V lost 5 bases and J 0 bases, leaving 10 bases between the germline ends. The CDR3 spans 14 residues. CDR1 and CDR2 (germline): MDHEN, SYDVKM.

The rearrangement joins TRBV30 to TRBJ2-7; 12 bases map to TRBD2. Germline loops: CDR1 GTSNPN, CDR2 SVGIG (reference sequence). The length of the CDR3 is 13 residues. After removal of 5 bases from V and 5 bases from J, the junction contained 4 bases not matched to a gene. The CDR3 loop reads CAWGGLAGNEQYF. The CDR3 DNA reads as TGTGCCTGGGGAGGACTAGCGGGAAACGAGCAGTACTTC.

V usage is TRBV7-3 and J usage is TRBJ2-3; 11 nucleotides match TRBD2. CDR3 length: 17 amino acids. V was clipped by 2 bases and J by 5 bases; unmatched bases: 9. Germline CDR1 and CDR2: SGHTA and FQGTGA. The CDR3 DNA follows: TGTGCCAGCAGCTTAGGGGTAGCGGGAGGGCCCTTAGATACGCAGTATTTT. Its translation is CASSLGVAGGPLDTQYF.

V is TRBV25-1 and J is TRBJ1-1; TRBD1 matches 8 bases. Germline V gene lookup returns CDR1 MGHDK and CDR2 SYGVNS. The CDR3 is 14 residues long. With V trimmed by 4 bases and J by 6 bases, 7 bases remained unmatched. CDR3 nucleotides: TGTGCCAGCAGTGTGGGACAGGTGGGTTCTGAAGCTTTCTTT. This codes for CASSVGQVGSEAFF.

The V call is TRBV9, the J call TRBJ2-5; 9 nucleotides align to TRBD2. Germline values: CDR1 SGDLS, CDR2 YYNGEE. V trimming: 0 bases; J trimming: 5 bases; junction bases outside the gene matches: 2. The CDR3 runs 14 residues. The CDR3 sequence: CASSVGGGAETQYF. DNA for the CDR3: TGTGCCAGCAGCGTAGGCGGGGGGGCCGAGACCCAGTACTTC.

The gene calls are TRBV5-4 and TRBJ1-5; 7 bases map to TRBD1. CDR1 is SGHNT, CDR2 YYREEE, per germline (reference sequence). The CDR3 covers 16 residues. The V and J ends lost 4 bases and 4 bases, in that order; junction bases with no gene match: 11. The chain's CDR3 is CASSLTSGTENQPQHF. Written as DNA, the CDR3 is TGTGCCAGCAGCCTAACATCAGGGACAGAGAATCAGCCCCAGCATTTT.

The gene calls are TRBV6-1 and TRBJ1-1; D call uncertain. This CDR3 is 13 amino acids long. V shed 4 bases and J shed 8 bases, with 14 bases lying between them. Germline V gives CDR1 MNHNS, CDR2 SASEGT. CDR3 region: CASSANVGLEAFF. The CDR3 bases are TGTGCCAGCAGTGCTAACGTGGGCTTGGAAGCTTTCTTT.

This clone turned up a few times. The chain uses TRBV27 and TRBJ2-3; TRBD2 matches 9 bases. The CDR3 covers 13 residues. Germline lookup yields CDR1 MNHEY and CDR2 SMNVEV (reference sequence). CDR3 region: CASQRGAGDTQYF. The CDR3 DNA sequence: TGTGCTTCACAGCGGGGGGCAGGAGATACGCAGTATTTT.

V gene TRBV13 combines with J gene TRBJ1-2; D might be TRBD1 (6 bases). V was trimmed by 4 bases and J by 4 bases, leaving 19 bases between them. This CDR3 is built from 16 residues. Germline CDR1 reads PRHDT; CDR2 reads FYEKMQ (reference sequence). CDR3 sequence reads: CASSWGHGPDFYGYTF. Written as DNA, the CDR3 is TGTGCCAGCAGCTGGGGACACGGCCCGGACTTCTATGGCTACACCTTC.

The CDR3 DNA sequence: TGTGCCAGCAGCTTAGCGCCCCCCAGGGTTGGAGTTGCAACTAATGAAAAACTGTTTTTT. This translates into CASSLAPPRVGVATNEKLFF. The J gene is TRBJ1-4, the V gene TRBV7-6; D is possibly TRBD1 (5 bases). This CDR3 region has 20 residues. Per germline, CDR1 SGHVS and CDR2 FNYEAQ. Trimming took 0 bases from V and 0 from J, leaving 20 bases between them. The whole variable domain, remainder taken from reference TRBV7-6 and TRBJ1-4, is GAGVSQSPRYKVTKRGQDVALRCDPISGHVSLYWYRQALGQGPEFLTYFNYEAQQDKSGLPNDRFSAERPEGSISTLTIQRTEQRDSAMYRCASSLAPPRVGVATNEKLFFGSGTQLSVL.

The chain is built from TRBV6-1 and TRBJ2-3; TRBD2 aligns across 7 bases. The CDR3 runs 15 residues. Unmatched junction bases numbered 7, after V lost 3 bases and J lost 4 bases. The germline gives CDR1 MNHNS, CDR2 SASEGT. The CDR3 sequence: CASSDGEGGADTQYF. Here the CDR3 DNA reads TGTGCCAGCAGTGATGGGGAGGGTGGTGCAGATACGCAGTATTTT.

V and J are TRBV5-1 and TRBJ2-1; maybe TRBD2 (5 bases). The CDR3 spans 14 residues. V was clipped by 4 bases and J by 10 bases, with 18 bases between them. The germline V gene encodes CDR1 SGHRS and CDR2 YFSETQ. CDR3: CASSPGLGSDEQFF. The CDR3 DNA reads TGCGCCAGCAGCCCCGGACTGGGGTCGGACGAGCAGTTCTTC.